The entry below gives a single TCR beta chain sequence along with its context. This clone has only one observation. What antigen it recognizes has not been identified. Per-base quality was not reported, and no clone a single base away is much larger than it. The sample comes from a study of OX40 agonist ivuxolimab in advanced cancers. General notes on the study: Ivuxolimab was a fully human IgG2 agonistic monoclonal antibody targeting the costimulatory receptor OX40 (CD134). Partial responses were achieved by three dose-escalation patients, of whom one had hepatocellular carcinoma and two had cutaneous melanoma. The point of sequencing TCRbeta in the periphery was to test whether ivuxolimab changed TCR sequence diversity and drove clonal T-cell expansion. Of the roughly 53 patients in dose escalation, 19 had hepatocellular carcinoma, about 15 had melanoma, 9 had renal cell carcinoma and 9 had head and neck cancer. The paper covers the monotherapy dose-escalation part of the phase I ivuxolimab trial, which included N = 52 patients. The dose-escalation cohort was around 84% male with a mean age of 60 years, ranging from roughly 23 to 85. Intravenous ivuxolimab was administered to patients every 2 weeks at six dose levels: 0.01, 0.1, 0.3, 1.5, 3 and 10 mg/kg. Patients were allowed to have had prior anti-PD-1, anti-PD-L1 or anti-CTLA-4 therapy, and less than 45% of the dose-escalation patients had previously received checkpoint inhibitors.

Genomic DNA was extracted from sorted cells for sequencing of the TCRbeta CDR3 region. The immunoSEQ Assay was used to sequence the TCRbeta CDR3 regions. TCRdb took this table from immuneACCESS and kept in-frame rearrangements with V and J called. Such tables lack part of the clones; where checked against another copy, unresolved V genes explain under half of the gap, and the rest is unexplained. The sample includes 39,000 or so clones, with 80% to 90% observed a single time. Around 40% of the sample goes to the ten largest clones. The CDR3 contains 15 residues, cysteine and phenylalanine counted. The entry retains the CDR3 DNA only, 45 bases that are in frame from base 1. The germline V gene specifies SGHDT as CDR1 and YYEEEE as CDR2. Trimming removed 4 bases from V and 4 bases from J; the gene matches leave 7 bases unexplained. The paper's findings and limits, for the study overall: The antigen specificity of the peripheral T cells that underwent clonal expansion was not determined. In the 0.1-3.0 mg/kg groups, partial responders were among the patients with the lowest normalized peripheral clonal expansion, particularly in CD8+ T cells. On average, CD8+ T cells showed more expanded clones than CD4+ T cells after ivuxolimab. Low levels of normalized T-cell clonal expansion were also seen in some patients who did not respond. At doses from 0.1 to 3.0 mg/kg, clonal expansion was seen in both CD4+ and CD8+ blood T cells between baseline and week 6.

The trial excluded patients who had a history of autoimmune disease or were on systemic immunosuppression. Peripheral blood for TCR sequencing was collected from all dose cohorts at baseline, on cycle 4 day 1, and on cycle 7 day 1. Samples came from an open-label, multicenter, first-in-human phase I dose-escalation trial of ivuxolimab. The trial enrolled adults with locally advanced or metastatic head and neck squamous cell, hepatocellular, melanoma or renal cell carcinoma. CD4+ and CD8+ T cells were sorted separately from peripheral blood before TCR sequencing. Rearrangement joined TRBV5-6 to TRBJ2-2; a stretch of 7 junction bases matches TRBD2. This clonotype originated in an adult with an advanced solid tumor such as melanoma, head and neck, liver or kidney cancer. The sample in question was CD4+ or CD8+ T cells sorted from blood, obtained in a trial of the OX40 agonist ivuxolimab. CDR3 protein: CASSQRDYLTGELFF. The DNA sequence is as follows: TGTGCCAGCAGCCAGCGGGACTACCTCACCGGGGAGCTGTTTTTT. Here the CDR3 is joined to the reference TRBV5-6 and TRBJ2-2 genes, and the full variable domain is: DAGVTQSPTHLIKTRGQQVTLRCSPKSGHDTVSWYQQALGQGPQFIFQYYEEEERQRGNFPDRFSGHQFPNYSSELNVNALLLGDSALYLCASSQRDYLTGELFFGEGSRLTVL.